The entry below gives a single TCR beta chain sequence along with its context. Authors' methods: Amplification of reference gene primers was used by the study to estimate nucleated cell counts. TCRdb's table, derived via immunoSEQ multiplex PCR, lists solely in-frame clones and lacks some. V and J calls and clone size are those listed in that table; D and trimming were worked out from the DNA. The data contain more than 150,000 clones, around 83% of them singletons. This record comes from a study of blood T cell repertoires in COVID-19. Study-wide background: Specimens from acute and convalescent COVID-19 originated in the United States, Italy and Spain.

With 4 bases removed from V and 1 base from J, the gap between germline ends came to 13 bases. CDR3 length: 15 residues. Per the germline V gene, CDR1 is LGHDT and CDR2 is YNNKEL (reference sequence). The clonotype originates from a man aged 65 to 85 who had recovered from COVID-19. The sequencing sample was made of peripheral blood. The chain couples TRBV3-1 (or the pseudogene TRBV3-2) to TRBJ1-1, with a weak D call TRBD1 (6 bases). The DNA of the CDR3 is TGTGCCAGCAGCCCCACAGGGACGGAGAACACTGAAGCTTTCTTT. This encodes CASSPTGTENTEAFF.